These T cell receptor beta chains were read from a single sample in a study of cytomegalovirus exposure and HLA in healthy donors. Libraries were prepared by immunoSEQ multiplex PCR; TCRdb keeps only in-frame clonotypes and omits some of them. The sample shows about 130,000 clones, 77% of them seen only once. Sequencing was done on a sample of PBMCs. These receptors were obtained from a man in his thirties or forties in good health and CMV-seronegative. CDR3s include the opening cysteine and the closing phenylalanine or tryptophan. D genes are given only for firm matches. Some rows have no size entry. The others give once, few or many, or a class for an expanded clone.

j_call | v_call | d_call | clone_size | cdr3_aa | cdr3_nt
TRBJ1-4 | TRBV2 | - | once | CASSEGTGGAEKLFF | TGTGCCAGCAGTGAAGGGACGGGGGGCGCTGAAAAACTGTTTTTT
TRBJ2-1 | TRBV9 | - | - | CASSVATGIREQFF | TGTGCCAGCAGCGTAGCTACAGGTATCCGGGAGCAGTTCTTC
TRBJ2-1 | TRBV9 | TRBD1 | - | CASSVPDRGRWGEAGDEQFF | TGTGCCAGCAGCGTACCCGACAGGGGGCGTTGGGGTGAAGCAGGCGATGAGCAGTTCTTC
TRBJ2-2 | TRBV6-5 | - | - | CASSYQRLNTGELFF | TGTGCCAGCAGTTACCAGAGACTGAACACCGGGGAGCTGTTTTTT
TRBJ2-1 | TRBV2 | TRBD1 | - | CASSEQTGSLNEQFF | TGTGCCAGCAGTGAACAGACAGGGTCTCTCAATGAGCAGTTCTTC
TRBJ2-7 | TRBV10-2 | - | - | CASSPGTHYEQYF | TGCGCCAGCAGCCCCGGGACTCACTACGAGCAGTACTTC
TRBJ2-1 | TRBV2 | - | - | CASSVAYYNEQFF | TGTGCCAGCAGTGTAGCTTACTACAATGAGCAGTTCTTC
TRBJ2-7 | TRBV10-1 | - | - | CASRGSEGGSYEQYF | TGCGCCAGCAGAGGGTCCGAAGGAGGGTCCTACGAGCAGTACTTC
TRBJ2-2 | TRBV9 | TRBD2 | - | CASSKTSGRAGTGELFF | TGTGCCAGCAGCAAAACTAGCGGGAGGGCCGGCACCGGGGAGCTGTTTTTT
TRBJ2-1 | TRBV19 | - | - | CASSASGSSYNEQFF | TGTGCCAGTAGCGCGAGCGGCAGCTCCTACAATGAGCAGTTCTTC
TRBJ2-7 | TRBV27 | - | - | CASPDRRQRVSYEQYF | TGTGCCAGCCCTGACCGGCGGCAGCGGGTCTCCTACGAGCAGTACTTC
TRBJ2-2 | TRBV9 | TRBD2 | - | CASSVGLAGPRNTGELFF | TGTGCCAGCAGCGTAGGACTAGCGGGCCCGAGAAACACCGGGGAGCTGTTTTTT
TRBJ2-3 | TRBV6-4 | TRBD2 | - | CASSDGLASTDTQYF | TGTGCCAGCAGTGACGGACTAGCGAGCACAGATACGCAGTATTTT
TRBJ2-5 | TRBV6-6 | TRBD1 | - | CATRRERGQGQGYF | TGTGCCACCCGCCGGGAGCGGGGACAGGGACAAGGCTACTTC
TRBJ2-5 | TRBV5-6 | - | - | CASSLGHFAPETQYF | TGTGCCAGCAGCTTGGGCCACTTCGCCCCAGAGACCCAGTACTTC
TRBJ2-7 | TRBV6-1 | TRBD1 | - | CASSRGQPPYEQYF | TGTGCCAGCAGTAGGGGACAGCCACCCTACGAGCAGTACTTC
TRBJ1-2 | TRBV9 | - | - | CASSVDGRSQYGYTF | TGTGCCAGCAGCGTAGACGGCAGGTCGCAATATGGCTACACCTTC
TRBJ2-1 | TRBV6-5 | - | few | CASSYSGSSYNEQFF | TGTGCCAGCAGTTACTCGGGGAGCTCCTACAATGAGCAGTTCTTC
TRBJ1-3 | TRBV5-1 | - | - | CASSGENLFSGNTIYF | TGCGCCAGCAGCGGGGAGAACCTATTCTCTGGAAACACCATATATTTT
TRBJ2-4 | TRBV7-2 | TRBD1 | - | CASSLTGQGPKNIQYF | TGTGCCAGCAGCTTAACGGGACAGGGGCCCAAAAACATTCAGTACTTC
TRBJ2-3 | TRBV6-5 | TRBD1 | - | CASSEGQGADTQYF | TGTGCCAGCAGTGAGGGACAGGGCGCAGATACGCAGTATTTT
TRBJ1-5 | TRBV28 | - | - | CASSPGGSRPQHF | TGTGCCAGCAGTCCCGGGGGTTCAAGGCCCCAGCATTTT
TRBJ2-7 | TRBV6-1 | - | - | CASRREAAYEQYF | TGTGCCAGCCGAAGGGAAGCGGCCTACGAGCAGTACTTC
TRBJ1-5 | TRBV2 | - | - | CASRYTGPGSQPQHF | TGTGCCAGCAGATATACAGGGCCGGGGAGTCAGCCCCAGCATTTT
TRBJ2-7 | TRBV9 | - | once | CASSVGQGIYEQYF | TGTGCCAGCAGCGTAGGGCAGGGGATCTACGAGCAGTACTTC
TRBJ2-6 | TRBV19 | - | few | CASSEGAGANVLTF | TGTGCCAGTAGCGAAGGAGCCGGGGCCAACGTCCTGACTTTC
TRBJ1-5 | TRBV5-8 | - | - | CASSFVRGVSQPQHF | TGTGCCAGCAGCTTTGTCAGGGGCGTCAGTCAGCCCCAGCATTTT
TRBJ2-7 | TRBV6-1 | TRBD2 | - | CASSALAGVGLEEQYF | TGTGCCAGCAGTGCGCTAGCGGGAGTGGGCCTCGAGGAGCAGTACTTC
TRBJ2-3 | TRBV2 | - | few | CASTRLERDTQYF | TGTGCCAGCACTCGGTTAGAACGCGATACGCAGTATTTT
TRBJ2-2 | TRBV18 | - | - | CASSAGTVPSNTGELFF | TGTGCCAGCTCAGCGGGAACGGTCCCCTCGAACACCGGGGAGCTGTTTTTT
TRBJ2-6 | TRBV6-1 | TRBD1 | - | CASRGQILGANVLTF | TGTGCCAGCAGGGGACAGATTCTGGGGGCCAACGTCCTGACTTTC
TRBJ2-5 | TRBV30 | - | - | CAWNPPGEGEETQYF | TGTGCCTGGAACCCGCCAGGGGAGGGAGAAGAGACCCAGTACTTC
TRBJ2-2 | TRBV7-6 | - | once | CASRSTTSSGELFF | TGTGCCAGCAGAAGCACGACTAGTTCCGGGGAGCTGTTTTTT
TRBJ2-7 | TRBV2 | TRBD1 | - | CASRDRGLIGEQYF | TGTGCCAGCAGGGACAGGGGACTAATAGGTGAGCAGTACTTC
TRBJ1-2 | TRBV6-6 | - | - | CASSYSSGELNYGYTF | TGTGCCAGCAGTTATTCAAGCGGGGAACTCAACTATGGCTACACCTTC